Following are 19 T cell receptor beta chains from one sample sequenced in a study of OX40 agonist ivuxolimab in advanced cancers. Generated by immunoSEQ multiplex PCR, the TCRdb table keeps only in-frame clones and is missing some. The table records approximately 100,000 clones, around 91% of them present only once. The sample in question was CD4+ or CD8+ T cells sorted from blood, obtained in a trial of the OX40 agonist ivuxolimab. Receptors were obtained from an adult with an advanced solid tumor such as melanoma, head and neck, liver or kidney cancer.

This chain connects TRBV18 to TRBJ2-6; maybe TRBD1 (6 bases). The CDR3 runs to 15 residues. Germline CDR1 and CDR2: KGHSH and LQKENI. V was trimmed by 6 bases and J by 3 bases, leaving 12 bases between them. CDR3 sequence reads: CASSQQGSGANVLTF. DNA for the CDR3: TGTGCCAGCTCGCAACAGGGAAGTGGGGCCAACGTCCTGACTTTC.

The chain recombines TRBV2 with TRBJ1-3; D uncertain. V gave up 5 bases and J gave up 4 bases, with 15 bases separating them. In germline, CDR1 is SNHLY, CDR2 FYNNEI. The CDR3 length is 15 residues. CDR3 region: CASSIGQSQGNTIYF. The CDR3 region has the DNA TGTGCCAGCAGTATCGGGCAATCACAAGGAAACACCATATATTTT.

V and J are TRBV7-2 and TRBJ2-3, with 12 bases matching TRBD2. Per germline, CDR1 SGHTA and CDR2 FQGNSA. V was clipped by 4 bases and J by 0 bases; unmatched bases: 2. This CDR3 region has 16 residues. CDR3 sequence reads: CASSSGTSGSTDTQYF. The CDR3 nucleotides read TGTGCCAGCAGCTCCGGGACTAGCGGGAGCACAGATACGCAGTATTTT.

This clone has just one count. The rearrangement uses TRBV30 and TRBJ2-1, with D maybe TRBD2 (6 bases). Germline V lookup: CDR1 GTSNPN, CDR2 SVGIG (reference sequence). The CDR3 extends over 15 amino acids. V lost 1 base and J lost 10, with 20 bases in between. The CDR3 DNA reads as TGTGCCTGGAGTGCGGGATTGACTAGTTCCGAAGAGCAGTTCTTC. As protein: CAWSAGLTSSEEQFF.

The gene calls are TRBV7-8 and TRBJ1-2; D is uncertain. The CDR3 loop spans 12 amino acids. Germline V gene data show CDR1 as SGHVS and CDR2 as FQNEAQ. The V end was cut by 2 bases, the J end by 5 bases, with 6 bases between. This CDR3 is CASSLFNYGYTF. CDR3 DNA: TGTGCCAGCAGCTTATTTAATTATGGCTACACCTTC.

The rearrangement links TRBV9 to TRBJ2-1; D gene unclear. This CDR3 region has 16 residues. CDR1 is SGDLS, CDR2 YYNGEE, per germline. Trimming removed 0 bases from V and 2 bases from J, with 12 bases in between. The DNA of the CDR3 is TGTGCCAGCAGCGTAGCAACTCCAGCCCCCTACAATGAGCAGTTCTTC. Protein product: CASSVATPAPYNEQFF. Drawing the rest from reference TRBV9 and TRBJ2-1, the complete variable domain is DSGVTQTPKHLITATGQRVTLRCSPRSGDLSVYWYQQSLDQGLQFLIQYYNGEERAKGNILERFSAQQFPDLHSELNLSSLELGDSALYFCASSVATPAPYNEQFFGPGTRLTVL.

This clone was detected only once. The genes are TRBV9 and TRBJ1-4; TRBD1 might be the D (6 bases). Germline V gives CDR1 SGDLS, CDR2 YYNGEE. The CDR3 has 15 amino acids. V was trimmed by 6 bases and J by 6 bases, leaving 18 bases between them. The CDR3 sequence is CASNPRGGAHEKLFF. The CDR3 DNA reads TGTGCCAGCAACCCAAGGGGGGGGGCTCATGAAAAACTGTTTTTT.

J is TRBJ2-7 and V is TRBV13; TRBD2 agrees at 10 bases. The CDR3 sequence is 14 residues long. Germline V CDR1 and CDR2: PRHDT, FYEKMQ (reference sequence). V was pared by 7 bases and J by 2 bases, with 5 bases of the junction left unmatched. The CDR3 spells CASTGLADTYEQYF. The CDR3 DNA reads TGTGCCAGCACCGGACTAGCGGACACCTACGAGCAGTACTTC.

The gene calls are TRBV6-5 and TRBJ1-1; TRBD1 matches 7 bases. Germline CDR1 MNHEY, CDR2 SVGAGI. The length of the CDR3 is 15 residues. V shed 5 bases and J 0 bases; nucleotides not matched to a gene: 6. CDR3 amino acids: CASSPVDRMNTEAFF. The DNA for the CDR3 is TGTGCCAGCAGTCCTGTGGACAGGATGAACACTGAAGCTTTCTTT.

This rearrangement joins TRBV7-8 to TRBJ2-5, with 11 bases identical to TRBD1. The V gene end was trimmed by 5 bases and the J gene end by 6 bases; junction bases not matched to a gene: 2. Germline V gene lookup returns CDR1 SGHVS and CDR2 FQNEAQ. The CDR3 extends over 13 amino acids. The CDR3 sequence is CASSGTGGQTQYF. CDR3 DNA: TGTGCCAGCAGCGGGACAGGGGGGCAGACCCAGTACTTC.

The genes are TRBV10-3 and TRBJ1-1; unclear D gene. The CDR3 has 12 amino acids. V was trimmed by 11 bases and J by 5 bases, leaving 15 bases between them. Looked up from germline, CDR1 is ENHRY and CDR2 is SYGVKD. CDR3 DNA: TGTGCCGTAGGATCGACGGGGACTGAAGCTTTCTTT. It is translated as CAVGSTGTEAFF.

This chain uses TRBV27 with TRBJ1-4; the match to TRBD1 covers 7 bases. The J segment lost 7 bases and the V segment lost 5 bases, leaving 7 bases of the junction unmatched. The CDR3 length is 14 residues. Germline CDR1 MNHEY, CDR2 SMNVEV (reference sequence). CDR3 nucleotide sequence: TGTGCCAGCAGTCACAGGGGATTTTCTGAAAAACTGTTTTTT. Amino acids: CASSHRGFSEKLFF.

There are a few counts of this clone. The chain joins TRBV19 to TRBJ1-5, with D unclear. V was cut by 5 bases and J by 4 bases, with 9 bases left in between. This CDR3 is 13 amino acids long. Germline CDR1 and CDR2: LNHDA and SQIVND (reference sequence). The CDR3 loop reads CASSVGPNQPQHF. The CDR3 nucleotides read TGTGCCAGTAGTGTCGGCCCAAATCAGCCCCAGCATTTT.

This clone has just one count. V gene TRBV7-2 combines with J gene TRBJ1-5; TRBD1 agrees at 7 bases. The CDR3 sequence is 16 residues long. Germline CDR1 SGHTA, CDR2 FQGNSA. J lost 5 bases, V lost 1 base, and 8 bases had no gene match. The CDR3 spells CASSLVGPGGYQPQHF. The CDR3 nucleotides read TGTGCCAGCAGCTTAGTGGGGCCAGGGGGATATCAGCCCCAGCATTTT.

V and J are TRBV10-1 and TRBJ2-7; 8 bases match TRBD1. Germline CDR1 and CDR2: WNHNN and SYGVQD (reference sequence). Unmatched junction bases numbered 6, after V lost 4 bases and J lost 1 base. The CDR3 consists of 15 residues. CDR3 nucleotides: TGCGCCAGCAGTGGCTGGGACAGGCCGTCCTACGAGCAGTACTTC. Protein sequence: CASSGWDRPSYEQYF.

The chain carries TRBV5-4 and TRBJ2-5; the D gene is possibly TRBD1 (6 bases). The germline V gene encodes CDR1 SGHNT and CDR2 YYREEE (reference sequence). V was clipped by 4 bases and J by 5 bases, with 12 bases between them. This CDR3 is built from 13 residues. Here the CDR3 DNA reads TGTGCCAGCAGCCGGACAGCCCAGGAGACCCAGTACTTC. Encoded protein: CASSRTAQETQYF.

V is TRBV19 and J is TRBJ2-7, with D possibly matching TRBD1 (6 bases). The germline gives CDR1 LNHDA, CDR2 SQIVND (reference sequence). This CDR3 has 14 amino acids. Between the trimmed V and J ends, which lost 4 bases and 3 bases, there was a span of 13 bases. CDR3 bases: TGTGCCAGTAGTACCCAGACAGGAGTCTACGAGCAGTACTTC. The encoded protein is CASSTQTGVYEQYF. The full variable domain, its missing parts supplied by reference TRBV19 and TRBJ2-7, is DGGITQSPKYLFRKEGQNVTLSCEQNLNHDAMYWYRQDPGQGLRLIYYSQIVNDFQKGDIAEGYSVSREKKESFPLTVTSAQKNPTAFYLCASSTQTGVYEQYFGPGTRLTVT.

This clone was found a few times. The chain couples TRBV5-8 to TRBJ2-1, with D possibly TRBD2 on 5 matching bases. V was pared by 0 bases and J by 3 bases, with 10 bases between. CDR3 length equals 15 residues. Germline loops: CDR1 SGHTS, CDR2 YDEGEE. CDR3 sequence reads: CASSLGQRFYNEQFF. CDR3 sequence (DNA): TGTGCCAGCAGCTTGGGTCAGCGGTTCTACAATGAGCAGTTCTTC. The complete variable domain, with remaining parts taken from reference TRBV5-8 and TRBJ2-1, reads EAGVTQSPTHLIKTRGQQATLRCSPISGHTSVYWYQQALGLGLQFLLWYDEGEERNRGNFPPRFSGRQFPNYSSELNVNALELEDSALYLCASSLGQRFYNEQFFGPGTRLTVL.

This clone was counted between two and nine times. The gene calls are TRBV6-6 and TRBJ1-1; 7 positions agree with TRBD1. This CDR3 is 13 amino acids long. Trimming took 2 bases from V and 9 from J; bases not matched to a gene: 6. Germline V gives CDR1 MNHNY, CDR2 SVGAGI (reference sequence). CDR3 DNA: TGTGCCAGCAGTTACCCGACAGGGACCCAAGCTTTCTTT. It specifies CASSYPTGTQAFF.